This TCR beta chain was found in a study of blood T cells in healthy people across ages. Overall study results and limits: The long-lived group displayed more naive CD4+ cells, plus higher diversity, than the aged donors did. Nothing was known about donor CMV status, and this possibly confounded expanded clonotype changes. Total diversity from one million sequenced T cells was likely underestimated.

CDR3 length: 14 residues. Trimming stripped 0 bases from V and 3 bases from J, with 7 bases between. CDR1 SNHLY and CDR2 FYNNEI come from the germline V gene. The use of a sample-barcoded 5' primer and a J-beta primer mix characterized a second PCR of roughly 6 to 11 cycles. TCRdb fed the 5' RACE reads into MiXCR, producing one record per CDR3 protein. The sample records around 870,000 distinct CDR3 sequences, around 30% being singletons. This clonotype was recorded at least ten times. Its antigen remains unidentified. What was sequenced was blood. The chain uses TRBV2 and TRBJ2-3, with D tentatively TRBD2 (6 bases). The TCR sequence derives from an elderly woman in good health. The CDR3 reads CASSEASGTDTQYF. As DNA, the CDR3 is TGTGCCAGCAGTGAAGCTAGCGGAACAGATACGCAGTATTTT.